This T cell receptor beta chain was identified during a study of human T cells and chemical hapten exposure. This clonotype was seen at least ten times. MiXCR was run by TCRdb on the RACE reads, yielding one entry per CDR3 protein. The sample shows roughly 71,000 distinct CDR3 sequences, 11% of them seen only once. The CDR3 covers 14 residues. The V end was cut by 5 bases, the J end by 1 base, with 10 bases between. The germline gives CDR1 SEHNR, CDR2 FQNEAQ (reference sequence). Time point in this sample: patch test 3, about 24 weeks after DPC sensitization. The treatment: therapeutic diphenylcyclopropenone sensitization with weekly scalp DPC.

The source of this sequence is a woman between 45 and 60 years old with alopecia areata. Some clones in this sample may be carry-over from other donors' samples. The chain joins TRBV7-9 to TRBJ2-3; weak D call: TRBD1 (6 bases). This specimen consisted of whole blood, obtained in connection with sensitization to the hapten diphenylcyclopropenone (DPC). The chain's CDR3 is CASSDNRGTDTQYF. CDR3 sequence (DNA): TGTGCCAGCAGCGACAACAGGGGCACAGATACGCAGTATTTT.